The 16 T cell receptor beta chains in this list originate from one sample, sequenced in a study of neurological immune-mediated disorders. TCRdb called the 5' RACE reads again in MiXCR, with one record for every CDR3 protein. The sample comprises about 20,000 distinct CDR3 sequences, less than 3.5% of which are singletons, and less than 7% rests with the top ten. Material for sequencing was PBMCs. The origin of the receptors is a woman between 18 and 29 years old with multiple sclerosis.

This clonotype was observed at least ten times. The rearrangement joins TRBV29-1 to TRBJ2-1; 8 bases agree with TRBD2. Per germline, CDR1 SQVTM and CDR2 ANQGSEA. The V gene end was trimmed by 1 base and the J gene end by 5 bases; junction bases not matched to a gene: 7. The CDR3 loop spans 15 amino acids. This chain's CDR3 is CSVEVGLGLNNEQFF. The CDR3 DNA sequence: TGCAGCGTTGAAGTGGGACTAGGACTTAACAATGAGCAGTTCTTC.

With regard to this clonotype: This could be a read error, since a much larger clone is one nucleotide away. This chain links TRBV25-1 with TRBJ1-1; D remains unclear. The germline gives CDR1 MGHDK, CDR2 SYGVNS. Trimming removed 9 bases from V and 9 bases from J, with 11 bases in between. The CDR3 covers 10 residues. CDR3 DNA sequence: TGTGCCAGAATCGGTGCTCAAGCTTTCTTT. It codes for CARIGAQAFF. Filled out from reference TRBV25-1 and TRBJ1-1, the complete variable domain reads EADIYQTPRYLVIGTGKKITLECSQTMGHDKMYWYQQDPGMELHLIHYSYGVNSTEKGDLSSESTVSRIRTEHFPLTLESARPSHTSQYLCARIGAQAFFGQGTRLTVV.

The sample holds many counts of this clonotype. The V gene is TRBV6-2 or TRBV6-3, the J gene TRBJ2-5; D unresolved. V dropped 5 bases and J dropped 5 bases, with 6 bases sitting between them. In germline, CDR1 is MNHEY, CDR2 SVGEGT. The CDR3 spans 11 residues. The CDR3 is CASSLVETQYF. The DNA of the CDR3 is TGTGCCAGCAGTCTTGTGGAGACCCAGTACTTC.

The table lists this clonotype with many counts. The rearrangement links TRBV20-1 to TRBJ2-5, with TRBD2 identical over 12 bases. The germline gives CDR1 DFQATT, CDR2 SNEGSKA (reference sequence). V was pared by 7 bases and J by 2 bases, with 5 bases of the junction left unmatched. The CDR3 consists of 14 residues. This chain's CDR3 is CSGVGTSGQETQYF. The CDR3 nucleotides read TGCAGTGGGGTTGGGACTAGCGGGCAAGAGACCCAGTACTTC.

This clonotype was seen more than once but under ten times. As the CDR3 is not closed by the conserved phenylalanine or tryptophan, this likely results from a read error. V is TRBV6-5 and J is TRBJ2-6; maybe TRBD2 (7 bases). The germline V and J ends were trimmed by 11 bases and 14 bases, with 10 bases remaining between them. CDR3 length equals 9 residues. Per germline, CDR1 MNHEY and CDR2 SVGAGI. This CDR3 is CAAGAILTY. CDR3 bases: TGTGCCGCGGGGGCGATCCTGACTTAC.

A few counts support this clonotype. The V call is TRBV10-2, the J call TRBJ1-1; D uncertain. V was shortened by 5 bases and J by 1 base, with 5 bases between the two germline ends. Germline assignment: CDR1 WSHSY and CDR2 SAAADI. There are 12 residues in the CDR3. The CDR3 nucleotides read TGCGCCAGCAGTCGGGGGAACACTGAAGCTTTCTTT. Translating it yields CASSRGNTEAFF.

This clonotype was counted many times. This rearrangement joins TRBV20-1 to TRBJ2-7; D uncertain. Trimming shortened V by 4 bases and J by 5 bases, and 24 bases separated the two germline ends. The CDR3 totals 16 residues. Germline loops: CDR1 DFQATT, CDR2 SNEGSKA (reference sequence). CDR3 loop: CSANSPAVRTIHEQYF. In DNA form, the CDR3 reads TGCAGTGCTAATTCACCGGCAGTCCGGACGATCCACGAGCAGTACTTC.

This clonotype is medium-sized by share. The V gene is TRBV7-6, the J gene TRBJ2-1; 11 nucleotides line up with TRBD1. CDR1 and CDR2 (germline): SGHVS, FNYEAQ. V lost 3 bases and J lost 6; bases outside the gene matches: 4. The CDR3 totals 15 residues. CDR3 nucleotide sequence: TGTGCCAGCAGCTTTCCGGGACAGGGGGTCAATGAGCAGTTCTTC. This translates into CASSFPGQGVNEQFF.

This clonotype has at least ten counts. This chain joins TRBV19 and TRBJ1-2; D remains ambiguous. Germline CDR1 reads LNHDA; CDR2 reads SQIVND (reference sequence). CDR3 size: 12 residues. V dropped 5 bases and J dropped 2 bases, with 6 bases sitting between them. CDR3 sequence (DNA): TGTGCCAGTAGTCCCGGCAACTATGGCTACACCTTC. Protein: CASSPGNYGYTF.

The chain links TRBV20-1 to TRBJ1-1, with 9 nucleotides matching TRBD1. Trimming cost V 5 bases and J 1 base; bases outside gene matches: 2. CDR3 size: 13 residues. Germline assignment: CDR1 DFQATT and CDR2 SNEGSKA (reference sequence). CDR3 protein: CSARTGANTEAFF. The CDR3 region has the DNA TGCAGTGCTCGGACAGGGGCGAACACTGAAGCTTTCTTT.

In its sample, this clonotype was seen many times. The chain has TRBV7-9 and TRBJ1-4; D uncertain. V lost 5 bases, J lost 5 bases, and 9 bases lay in between. Per germline, CDR1 SEHNR and CDR2 FQNEAQ (reference sequence). There are 13 residues in the CDR3. CDR3 sequence reads: CASSHLPNEKLFF. Written as DNA, the CDR3 is TGTGCCAGCAGCCATCTCCCCAATGAAAAACTGTTTTTT.

This clonotype was recorded many times. This chain links TRBV12-3 or TRBV12-4 with TRBJ2-3; D is tentatively TRBD1 or TRBD2 (6 bases each). CDR3 size: 12 residues. Trimming cost V 6 bases and J 8 bases, with 12 bases left between them. The CDR3 nucleotides are TGTGCCAGCAGCCGGGGGCCTGCTACGCAGTATTTT. Protein product: CASSRGPATQYF.

This clonotype was recorded at least ten times. This sequence joins TRBV10-3 and TRBJ2-6, with a weak D call TRBD1 (6 bases). Germline V CDR1 and CDR2: ENHRY, SYGVKD. CDR3 length: 15 residues. Trimming pared 10 bases from V and 0 bases from J, leaving 13 bases between. The CDR3 region is CATKTGSSGANVLTF. The CDR3 nucleotides are TGTGCCACTAAGACAGGTAGCTCTGGGGCCAACGTCCTGACTTTC.

This clonotype came up many times. The chain combines TRBV4-1 with TRBJ1-5; unclear D gene. This CDR3 contains 14 residues. The V and J ends lost 4 bases and 4 bases respectively, with 11 bases between them. The germline gives CDR1 MGHRA, CDR2 YSYEKL. The CDR3 here is CASSRGRENQPQHF. The CDR3 DNA is TGCGCCAGCAGCCGCGGGAGGGAAAATCAGCCCCAGCATTTT.

This clonotype appeared many times. The rearrangement links TRBV12-3 or TRBV12-4 to TRBJ1-2; D may be TRBD1 (6 bases). The CDR3 covers 15 residues. V dropped 3 bases and J dropped 1 base, with 12 bases sitting between them. The CDR3 loop is CASSFGGQSNYGYTF. CDR3 DNA: TGTGCCAGCAGTTTCGGGGGCCAGAGTAACTATGGCTACACCTTC.

The sample holds many counts of this clonotype. The chain couples TRBV20-1 to TRBJ1-1; D may be TRBD1 (6 bases). CDR1 DFQATT and CDR2 SNEGSKA come from the germline V gene (reference sequence). With 1 base removed from V and 2 bases from J, the gap between germline ends came to 11 bases. There are 14 residues in the CDR3. This CDR3 reads CSARGDKKNTEAFF. The CDR3 nucleotides read TGCAGTGCTAGAGGGGACAAAAAAAACACTGAAGCTTTCTTT.